This T cell receptor (beta chain) was recorded in a study of CD8 T cells in Susac syndrome. Reverse transcription used roughly 0.45 to 1 ug RNA and random hexamers. TCRdb called the immunoSEQ multiplex PCR reads again in MiXCR, with one record for every CDR3 protein. Among 250,000 to 300,000 distinct CDR3 sequences listed, 75% to 85% were seen once. The material sequenced was CD8+ T cells from PBMCs. This receptor was obtained from a human donor with multiple sclerosis.

The CDR3 reads CASSNMGQGISDTQYF. The CDR3 coding sequence is TGTGCCAGCAGTAATATGGGACAGGGGATATCAGATACGCAGTATTTT. V usage is TRBV28 and J usage is TRBJ2-3; 10 nucleotides match TRBD1. The junction had 9 bases not matched to a gene; V was cut back by 5 bases and J by 4 bases. Per germline, CDR1 MDHEN and CDR2 SYDVKM. The CDR3 covers 16 residues.